The sequence of this T cell receptor beta chain was determined in a study of T cell repertoires in cytomegalovirus infection. Study-level background: Matching HLA type and CMV infection were both indicated by public TCR beta signatures. Notes on the study in general: The ex vivo response was dominated by HLA-C-restricted CMV-specific TCR beta clonotypes. Cumulated frequencies of public TCR beta families served to identify carriers of CMV plus the relevant HLA.

TCRdb reanalysed the reads using MiXCR and keeps one entry per CDR3 protein. The table records approximately 70,000 distinct CDR3 sequences, 22% of them present only once. This clonotype came up many times. What it binds is unknown. Trimming took 4 bases from V and 5 from J, leaving 18 bases between them. The CDR3 contains 15 residues. Germline CDR1 reads SGHDT; CDR2 reads YYEEEE. The sequence came from a human donor in good health (CMV status not recorded). Some clones in this sample may be carry-over from other donors' samples. The sequenced sample consisted of PBMCs, sequenced either directly or after in vitro stimulation (not recorded which). The chain employs TRBV5-6 and TRBJ1-2; no clear D. The CDR3 nucleotides are TGTGCCAGCAGCAGGGTCTCTGCCGGAATTTATGGCTACACCTTC. This sequence encodes CASSRVSAGIYGYTF.